This TCR beta chain was observed in a study of cytomegalovirus exposure and HLA in healthy donors. With 60 Vbeta and 13 Jbeta primers, the PCR was carried out. Method: immunoSEQ multiplex PCR; TCRdb's copy keeps in-frame clones and lacks some. Of about 160,000 clones listed, around nine tenths are singletons. The V gene's germline CDR1 is SGHRS and CDR2 YFSETQ. This CDR3 region has 13 residues. J was trimmed by 3 bases and V by 4 bases; bases with no gene match: 2. Regarding donors, all were healthy bone marrow donors. This clonotype was obtained from a woman younger than 45 in good health and CMV-seronegative. The V call is TRBV5-1, the J call TRBJ2-3, with 7 bases matching TRBD1. Material for sequencing was PBMCs. The CDR3 region is CASSQQGTDTQYF. Here the CDR3 DNA reads TGCGCCAGCAGCCAACAGGGGACAGATACGCAGTATTTT.